This T cell receptor beta chain appears in the sequencing data of a study of T cell responses to AZD1222 COVID-19 vaccine. Generated by immunoSEQ multiplex PCR, the TCRdb table keeps only in-frame clones and is missing some. Found here are roughly 76,000 clones, around nine tenths of them singletons; the top ten hold approximately 10%. General study results and limits: Unmutated variant regions reportedly attract nearly half of all spike-specific TCRs.

This clone was found once. Its specificity is not known. CDR3 length: 12 residues. CDR1 and CDR2 from the germline V gene are MNHEY and SVGEGT. Trimming took 6 bases from V and 3 from J, leaving 8 bases between them. The sample in question was peripheral blood, obtained on day 0 of AZD1222 vaccination. The clonotype originates from an adult in good health. The gene calls are TRBV6-2 or TRBV6-3 and TRBJ1-2; D not resolved. CDR3 nucleotide sequence: TGTGCCAGCAGCTATGGTTACTATGGCTACACCTTC. Amino acid sequence: CASSYGYYGYTF.